The 21 T cell receptor beta chains below come from one sample, sequenced in a study of blood T cell repertoires in COVID-19. The data were produced by immunoSEQ multiplex PCR, yet TCRdb's version contains in-frame clones alone and is incomplete. This table has roughly 98,000 clones, about 80% appearing once. The sample taken for sequencing was peripheral blood. These receptors all come from a man aged 70-80 years with active or convalescent COVID-19.

The V gene is TRBV27, the J gene TRBJ1-2, with TRBD1 matching over 7 bases. CDR1 MNHEY and CDR2 SMNVEV come from the germline V gene (reference sequence). This CDR3 contains 14 residues. V dropped 2 bases and J dropped 3; count of bases not matched to a gene: 3. CDR3 loop: CASSLGTADYGYTF. Written as DNA, the CDR3 is TGTGCCAGCAGTTTAGGGACAGCAGACTATGGCTACACCTTC.

The chain joins TRBV19 to TRBJ2-2; 9 positions agree with TRBD1. Germline CDR1 reads LNHDA; CDR2 reads SQIVND (reference sequence). The CDR3 runs to 14 residues. The trim removed 6 bases at V and 6 bases at J, leaving 5 bases unmatched. The CDR3 coding sequence is TGTGCCAGTAGGGGGGGACAGGGCCCCGGGGAGCTGTTTTTT. Protein product: CASRGGQGPGELFF.

This chain uses TRBV2 with TRBJ2-7; 9 positions agree with TRBD1. Germline loops: CDR1 SNHLY, CDR2 FYNNEI. This CDR3 contains 13 residues. After removal of 6 bases from V and 4 bases from J, the junction contained 4 bases not matched to a gene. The CDR3 sequence is CASSGTGRYEQYF. DNA for the CDR3: TGTGCCAGCAGCGGGACAGGGCGATACGAGCAGTACTTC.

This chain uses TRBV6-5 with TRBJ1-2, with TRBD1 identical over 10 bases. CDR3 length: 15 amino acids. Germline trimming cut 4 bases from V and 4 bases from J; bases unmatched to any gene: 6. Germline CDR1 and CDR2: MNHEY and SVGAGI. DNA for the CDR3: TGTGCCAGCAGTTTAAGACAGGGGGCCAGCTATGGCTACACCTTC. Protein product: CASSLRQGASYGYTF.

V is TRBV7-9 and J is TRBJ2-5; tentative D call: TRBD2 (6 bases). The germline V and J ends were trimmed by 5 bases and 4 bases, with 14 bases remaining between them. The CDR3 runs to 14 residues. Germline-derived CDR1 and CDR2 are SEHNR and FQNEAQ (reference sequence). The CDR3 is CASSAEAEGETQYF. The CDR3, as DNA: TGTGCCAGCAGCGCCGAAGCGGAGGGAGAGACCCAGTACTTC.

The chain couples TRBV6-2 or TRBV6-3 to TRBJ2-3; D is uncertain. The germline gives CDR1 MNHEY, CDR2 SVGEGT. This CDR3 comprises 15 residues. V shed 0 bases and J shed 0 bases, with 7 bases lying between them. CDR3 loop: CASSYSGFSTDTQYF. The DNA for the CDR3 is TGTGCCAGCAGTTACTCGGGCTTTAGCACAGATACGCAGTATTTT.

The chain is built from TRBV7-3 and TRBJ2-2, with 7 bases that match TRBD1. This CDR3 is 13 amino acids long. CDR1 and CDR2 from the germline V gene are SGHTA and FQGTGA. After removal of 6 bases from V and 4 bases from J, the junction contained 2 bases not matched to a gene. DNA of the CDR3: TGTGCCAGCAGGACAGGGAGCACCGGGGAGCTGTTTTTT. Its translation: CASRTGSTGELFF.

The chain recombines TRBV7-2 with TRBJ2-1, with TRBD2 identical over 8 bases. V lost 4 bases, J lost 3 bases, and 5 bases stayed unmatched. The CDR3 has 15 amino acids. The germline gives CDR1 SGHTA, CDR2 FQGNSA. The CDR3 is CASSYSGVHYNEQFF. For the CDR3, the DNA is TGTGCCAGCAGCTATAGCGGGGTTCACTACAATGAGCAGTTCTTC. Supplemented by reference TRBV7-2 and TRBJ2-1, the full variable domain reads GAGVSQSPSNKVTEKGKDVELRCDPISGHTALYWYRQSLGQGLEFLIYFQGNSAPDKSGLPSDRFSAERTGGSVSTLTIQRTQQEDSAVYLCASSYSGVHYNEQFFGPGTRLTVL.

The sample holds a few counts of this clone. J is TRBJ1-4 and V is TRBV2; 7 positions agree with TRBD1. This CDR3 is built from 16 residues. CDR1 and CDR2 from the germline V gene are SNHLY and FYNNEI. Losses at the gene ends were 8 bases for V and 4 bases for J; bases not matched to a gene: 13. Here the CDR3 DNA reads TGTGCCAGCGGGTGGGGACAGCTCCTCAATAATGAAAAACTGTTTTTT. As protein: CASGWGQLLNNEKLFF. The whole variable domain, remainder taken from reference TRBV2 and TRBJ1-4, is EPEVTQTPSHQVTQMGQEVILRCVPISNHLYFYWYRQILGQKVEFLVSFYNNEISEKSEIFDDQFSVERPDGSNFTLKIRSTKLEDSAMYFCASGWGQLLNNEKLFFGSGTQLSVL.

The rearrangement joins TRBV6-2 or TRBV6-3 to TRBJ2-5; a possible D gene is TRBD1 (5 bases). CDR3 length: 14 amino acids. V was pared by 6 bases and J by 1 base, with 12 bases between. Germline V gives CDR1 MNHEY, CDR2 SVGEGT. The CDR3 loop reads CASRYKRGQETQYF. The CDR3 coding sequence is TGTGCCAGCAGGTACAAAAGGGGCCAAGAGACCCAGTACTTC.

J is TRBJ1-1 and V is TRBV7-2; no definite D call. Trimming took 3 bases from V and 1 from J, leaving 12 bases between them. In germline, CDR1 is SGHTA, CDR2 FQGNSA. The CDR3 sequence is 15 residues long. The DNA of the CDR3 is TGTGCCAGCAGCTTGGTCTCCGCCGGGAACACTGAAGCTTTCTTT. Translating gives CASSLVSAGNTEAFF.

The sample holds a few counts of this clone. This rearrangement joins TRBV10-1 to TRBJ1-2; D call uncertain. Germline values: CDR1 WNHNN, CDR2 SYGVQD (reference sequence). The CDR3 totals 15 residues. V lost 5 bases, J lost 4 bases, and 17 bases lay in between. As DNA, the CDR3 is TGCGCCAGCAGTCCGGGAACACGGGGAGGCTATGGCTACACCTTC. Its protein is CASSPGTRGGYGYTF.

The chain links TRBV3-1 (or the pseudogene TRBV3-2) to TRBJ1-3; tentative D call: TRBD1 (6 bases). Trimming stripped 1 base from V and 2 bases from J, with 6 bases between. Per the germline V gene, CDR1 is LGHDT and CDR2 is YNNKEL (reference sequence). This CDR3 spans 14 amino acids. The CDR3 reads CASSQGGPGNTIYF. The CDR3 nucleotides read TGTGCCAGCAGCCAAGGGGGGCCTGGAAACACCATATATTTT.

This clone was detected only a few times. V and J are TRBV5-1 and TRBJ1-3, with 7 bases lining up with TRBD1. The CDR3 is 16 residues long. Germline V CDR1 and CDR2: SGHRS, YFSETQ. With 4 bases clipped from V and 4 bases from J, the junction kept 11 bases outside the gene matches. The chain's CDR3 is CASSPETGRGGNTIYF. Written as DNA, the CDR3 is TGCGCCAGCAGCCCCGAGACAGGGCGCGGGGGAAACACCATATATTTT.

Only a few counts were recorded for this clone. The DNA of the CDR3 is TGTGCCAGCTCACCGTACCGGGACACACTCTACGAGCAGTACTTC. It translates to CASSPYRDTLYEQYF. This chain links TRBV18 with TRBJ2-7, with D perhaps TRBD1 (6 bases). The CDR3 loop spans 15 amino acids. The V gene lost 3 bases and the J gene lost 3 bases, with 15 bases spanning the gap. Germline CDR1 KGHSH, CDR2 LQKENI.

V and J are TRBV6-5 and TRBJ1-2; the D is unclear. Trimming cost V 7 bases and J 8 bases, with 20 bases left between them. This CDR3 is 14 amino acids long. Looked up from germline, CDR1 is MNHEY and CDR2 is SVGAGI. The CDR3 DNA reads TGTGCCAGCACGGATTCGACGGGGTTTCGGGGCTACACCTTC. It encodes CASTDSTGFRGYTF.

The CDR3 is CASSTRGAQETQYF. The DNA of the CDR3 is TGTGCCAGCTCAACGCGGGGGGCTCAAGAGACCCAGTACTTC. J is TRBJ2-5 and V is TRBV18, with 8 bases identical to TRBD2. The CDR3 sequence is 14 residues long. J was trimmed by 2 bases and V by 5 bases; bases with no gene match: 4. CDR1 and CDR2 (germline): KGHSH, LQKENI.

CDR3 in DNA: TGTGCCAGCAGCCGGGGACAGATACAGTCTGGAAACACCATATATTTT. It is translated as CASSRGQIQSGNTIYF. The V call is TRBV3-1 (or the pseudogene TRBV3-2), the J call TRBJ1-3, with 7 bases fitting TRBD1. The CDR3 extends over 16 amino acids. Germline-derived CDR1 and CDR2 are LGHDT and YNNKEL (reference sequence). With V trimmed by 4 bases and J by 1 base, 7 bases remained unmatched.

This sequence joins TRBV2 and TRBJ1-4; tentatively, D is TRBD1 (5 bases). The CDR3 length is 14 residues. Germline-derived CDR1 and CDR2 are SNHLY and FYNNEI. Trimming took 5 bases from V and 8 from J, leaving 15 bases between them. The chain's CDR3 is CASSPPQVREKLFF. In DNA, the CDR3 is TGTGCCAGCAGTCCTCCACAGGTTCGGGAAAAACTGTTTTTT.

J is TRBJ2-7 and V is TRBV5-1; no clear D gene. The V gene's germline CDR1 is SGHRS and CDR2 YFSETQ. The CDR3 extends over 13 amino acids. V was cut by 4 bases and J by 3 bases, with 11 bases left in between. The CDR3 sequence is CASSGDLNYEQYF. The CDR3 coding sequence is TGCGCCAGCAGCGGCGACTTGAACTACGAGCAGTACTTC.

The chain recombines TRBV7-2 with TRBJ1-1; no clear D. This CDR3 is built from 16 residues. V gave up 4 bases and J gave up 4 bases, with 19 bases separating them. Germline V gives CDR1 SGHTA, CDR2 FQGNSA. The chain's CDR3 is CASSSPGASYGTEAFF. The CDR3 bases are TGTGCCAGCAGCTCGCCGGGTGCCTCCTACGGCACTGAAGCTTTCTTT.